Presented here are 15 T cell receptor beta chains from one specimen sequenced in a study of tumor-infiltrating lymphocytes in primary liver carcinoma. Making TCR beta cDNA involved approximately 0.5 ug total RNA and a constant-region primer. Libraries of TCR beta came from three nested multiplex PCR rounds with slightly modified ARM-PCR. Both of the initial two PCR rounds ran for around 10 cycles and employed TRBV1-TRBV30 forward primers alongside a C-beta reverse primer. TCRdb analysed the multiplex PCR reads with MiXCR anew, one entry per CDR3 protein. The sample shows about 30,000 distinct CDR3 sequences, roughly 78% of them seen only once. The source material, 20-30 mg of unsorted bulk tissue, was used to co-extract RNA and DNA. Sequencing was done on a sample of liver tumor tissue from sampling region 3. Subset described: tumor region T3, left-lateral pole. Receptors were obtained from a woman aged 25 to 39 with primary liver carcinoma and hepatitis B virus infection.

As to this clonotype: It is likely a read error, because the conserved phenylalanine at the end of the CDR3 is missing. The chain couples TRBV7-9 to TRBJ2-4; D tentatively reads TRBD1 or TRBD2 (6 bases each). The CDR3 loop spans 16 amino acids. From germline, CDR1 is SEHNR and CDR2 FQNEAQ (reference sequence). CDR3 protein: CTSSPFSGAIKNIQYI. The CDR3 region has the DNA TGTACCAGTAGCCCCTTCTCGGGGGCGATCAAAAACATCCAGTACATC.

This clonotype was detected ten times or more. At one end, the junction sequence differs from germline, possibly due to a read error. V gene TRBV6-2 or TRBV6-3 combines with J gene TRBJ2-1, with a tentative D call TRBD2 (5 bases). The CDR3 is 16 amino acids. Germline CDR1 and CDR2: MNHEY and SVGEGT. CDR3 region: CASTNYGRASYDEQFF. CDR3 sequence (DNA): TGTGCCAGTACCAATTACGGGCGGGCCTCCTACGATGAGCAGTTCTTC.

This clonotype has a handful of counts. The rearrangement joins TRBV6-2 or TRBV6-3 to TRBJ2-7; D tentatively fits TRBD1 or TRBD2 (7 bases each). CDR3 length: 16 residues. V was pared by 5 bases and J by 3 bases, with 20 bases between. Per germline, CDR1 MNHEY and CDR2 SVGEGT. In nucleotides, the CDR3 is TGTGCCAGCAGTCCTGAGGGGGCGGGAGCGAACTACGAGCAGTACTTC. Translated: CASSPEGAGANYEQYF.

With regard to this clonotype: Its ends do not fully match the called genes, so a read error is possible. The J gene is TRBJ2-7, the V gene TRBV28; 10 bases line up with TRBD1. CDR3 length equals 14 residues. CDR1 and CDR2 from the germline V gene are MDHEN and SYDVKM. CDR3 sequence reads: CASSSTGTGAEQYF. For the CDR3, the DNA is TGTGCCAGTAGTTCAACCGGGACAGGGGCCGAGCAGTACTTC.

The chain recombines TRBV6-6 with TRBJ2-3; D gene unclear. The CDR3 covers 17 residues. The germline CDR1 and CDR2 sequences are MNHNY and SVGAGI (reference sequence). The V end was cut by 2 bases, the J end by 1 base, with 16 bases between. CDR3 nucleotides: TGTGCCAGCAGTTACCGGACCGGACCTAGACGCACAGATACGCAGTATTTT. It yields the protein CASSYRTGPRRTDTQYF.

This clonotype appeared many times. A read error is possible here, since a much larger clone lies one base away. V and J are TRBV11-2 and TRBJ2-3; TRBD1 matches 8 bases. The assigned J gene may be wrong: the sequence end matches TRBJ1-5 better. This CDR3 has 14 amino acids. CDR1 SGHAT and CDR2 FQNNGV come from the germline V gene. In DNA form, the CDR3 reads TGTGCCAGCAGCCTGGACAGGGAGGTAGATACGCAGCATTTT. Residues: CASSLDREVDTQHF.

As for this clonotype: A much more abundant neighbour one base away suggests this may be a read error. This chain links TRBV6-1 with TRBJ2-3; 9 positions match TRBD1. There are 18 residues in the CDR3. From germline, CDR1 is MNHNS and CDR2 SASEGT. The CDR3 here is CASSDLHATGGVQDTHYF. In DNA, the CDR3 is TGTGCCAGCAGTGACCTTCATGCGACAGGGGGGGTTCAAGATACGCATTATTTC.

This clonotype was recorded once. At one boundary the junction diverges from the germline segment, which might be a read error. The V and J genes are TRBV4-1 and TRBJ1-3, with a tentative D call TRBD1 (5 bases). The CDR3 runs 18 residues. In germline, CDR1 is MGHRA, CDR2 YSYEKL. CDR3 nucleotides: TGCGCCAGCAACCAAGGGCTCGACGGGTGGGGACCCGGAAACACCATATATTTT. This encodes CASNQGLDGWGPGNTIYF.

Regarding this clonotype: One junction end does not reproduce the germline sequence, and a read error may be involved. This chain links TRBV12-3 or TRBV12-4 with TRBJ2-3; TRBD2 matches at 9 bases. The CDR3 has 15 residues. The CDR3 nucleotides read TGTGCCAGCATCCTTGGGGGTGCTAGCGGGGATACACAGTTTTTT. It specifies CASILGGASGDTQFF.

This chain uses TRBV11-2 with TRBJ2-5; D not resolved. The CDR3 runs to 10 residues. V was pared by 8 bases and J by 5 bases, with 6 bases between. Per germline, CDR1 SGHAT and CDR2 FQNNGV. Written as DNA, the CDR3 is TGTGCCAGCCAGAGCGAGACCCAGTACTTC. This codes for CASQSETQYF.

This clonotype is labeled as medium-sized. The chain has TRBV6-2 or TRBV6-3 and TRBJ2-7; 7 positions match TRBD1. The trim removed 2 bases at V and 1 base at J, leaving 2 bases unmatched. The CDR3 contains 14 residues. Germline loops: CDR1 MNHEY, CDR2 SVGEGT. CDR3 residues: CASSYQGQSYEQYF. The CDR3 DNA follows: TGTGCCAGCAGTTACCAGGGACAGTCCTACGAGCAGTACTTC.

To note about this clonotype: At one boundary the junction diverges from the germline segment, which might be a read error. This chain connects TRBV11-2 to TRBJ2-1; D remains ambiguous. CDR1 and CDR2 (germline): SGHAT, FQNNGV. The CDR3 has 15 amino acids. CDR3 sequence reads: CASSSLPHGYNEHFF. CDR3 DNA: TGTGCCAGTAGCTCCTTACCCCATGGGTACAATGAGCATTTCTTC.

Of note for this clonotype: The conserved phenylalanine or tryptophan normally closing the CDR3 is absent here, so this likely arose from a read error. The DNA is omitted, as the CDR3 cannot be located on it reliably, and the CDR3 follows TCRdb's listing. The chain has TRBV6-1 and TRBJ1-1. The CDR3 numbers 15 amino acids, ends counted. Germline lookup yields CDR1 MNHNS and CDR2 SASEGT. CDR3 loop: CASSEFRFYGSVVFI.

Notes on this clonotype: One junction end disagrees with the germline gene, perhaps due to a read error. The V call is TRBV29-1, the J call TRBJ2-2; D assignment may be TRBD1 or TRBD2 (5 bases each). Germline CDR1 SQVTM, CDR2 ANQGSEA. There are 12 residues in the CDR3. In DNA form, the CDR3 reads TGCAGCGTTGTGGCACGGGACGGGGTGCTGCTTTTT. Translation gives CSVVARDGVLLF.

Many counts were recorded for this clonotype. The chain couples TRBV5-1 to TRBJ2-1; 14 bases line up with TRBD2. J was trimmed by 9 bases and V by 5 bases; bases with no gene match: 7. This CDR3 spans 15 amino acids. Germline V gene sequence: CDR1 SGHRS, CDR2 YFSETQ. CDR3 coding DNA: TGCGCCAGCAGTTTGACGGGACTAGCGGGAGTTGAGCAGTTCTTC. This codes for CASSLTGLAGVEQFF.